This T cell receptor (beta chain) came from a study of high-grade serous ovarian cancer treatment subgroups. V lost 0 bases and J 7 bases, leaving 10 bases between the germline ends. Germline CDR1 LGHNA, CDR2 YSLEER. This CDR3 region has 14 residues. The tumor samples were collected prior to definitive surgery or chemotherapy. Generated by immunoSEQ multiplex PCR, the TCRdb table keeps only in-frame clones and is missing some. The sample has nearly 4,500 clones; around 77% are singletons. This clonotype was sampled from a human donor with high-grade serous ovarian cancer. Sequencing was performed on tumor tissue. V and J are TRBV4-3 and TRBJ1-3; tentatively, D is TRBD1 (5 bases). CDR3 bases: TGCGCCAGCAGCCAAGATAATGGGGCGAACACCATATATTTT. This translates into CASSQDNGANTIYF.